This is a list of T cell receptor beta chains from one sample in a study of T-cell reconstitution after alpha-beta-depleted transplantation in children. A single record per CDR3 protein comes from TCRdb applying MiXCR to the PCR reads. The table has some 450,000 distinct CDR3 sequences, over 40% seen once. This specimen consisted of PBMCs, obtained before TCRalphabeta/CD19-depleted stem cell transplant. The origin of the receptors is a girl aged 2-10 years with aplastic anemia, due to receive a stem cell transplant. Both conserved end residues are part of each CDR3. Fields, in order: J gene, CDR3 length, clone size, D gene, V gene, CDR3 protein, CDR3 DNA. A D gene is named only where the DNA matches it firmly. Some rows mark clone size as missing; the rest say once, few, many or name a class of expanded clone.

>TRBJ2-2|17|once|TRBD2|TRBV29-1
CSVVTSGRPSNTGELFF
TGCAGCGTTGTTACTAGCGGGAGGCCCTCGAACACCGGGGAGCTGTTTTTT
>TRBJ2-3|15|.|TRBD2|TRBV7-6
CASSREGHGRDTQYF
TGTGCCAGCAGTCGAGAGGGGCACGGGAGGGATACGCAGTATTTT
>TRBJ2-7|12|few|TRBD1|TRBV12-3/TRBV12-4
CASSSGQYEQYF
TGTGCCAGCAGTTCGGGACAGTACGAGCAGTACTTC
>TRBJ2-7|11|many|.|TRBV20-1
CSASRETEQYF
TGCAGTGCTTCGAGGGAAACCGAGCAGTACTTC
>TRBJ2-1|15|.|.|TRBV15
CATSRDRAPRYEQFF
TGTGCCACCAGCAGAGACAGGGCCCCCAGATATGAGCAGTTCTTC
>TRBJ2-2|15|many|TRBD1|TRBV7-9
CASSRLDRGPGELFF
TGTGCCAGCAGCCGCCTGGACAGGGGGCCCGGGGAGCTGTTTTTT
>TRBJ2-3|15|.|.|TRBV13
CASSTRGGSTDTQYF
TGTGCCAGCAGCACTCGAGGTGGAAGCACAGATACGCAGTATTTT
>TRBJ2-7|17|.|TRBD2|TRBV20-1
CSATPLAGGQNHNEQYF
TGCAGTGCGACCCCACTAGCGGGAGGGCAAAATCACAACGAGCAGTACTTC
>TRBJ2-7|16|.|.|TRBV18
CASSPPYGTVSYEQYF
TGTGCCAGCTCACCACCGTATGGGACCGTCTCCTACGAGCAGTACTTC
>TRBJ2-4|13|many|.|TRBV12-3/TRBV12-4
CASRRGAKNIQYF
TGTGCCAGCAGACGGGGAGCCAAAAACATTCAGTACTTC
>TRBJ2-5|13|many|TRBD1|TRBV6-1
CASSRTGRETQYF
TGTGCCAGCAGCCGGACAGGCCGGGAGACCCAGTACTTC
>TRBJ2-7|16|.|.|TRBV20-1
CSARDLLEGARYEQYF
TGCAGTGCTAGAGATTTATTGGAGGGGGCGCGGTACGAGCAGTACTTC